This TCR beta chain was retrieved from a study of cytomegalovirus exposure and HLA in healthy donors (dated by TCRdb to between 2016 and 2019). Describing the broader study: According to an earlier analysis of 587 of the donors, about 170 million T cells yielded approximately 120 million unique TCR beta sequences and roughly 280 Gb of sequence data. The study aimed to test whether signatures of past pathogen exposure could be identified by cataloging public T cell receptors. Genome-wide SNP genotypes for about three fifths of the 666 donors were used in a later genetic analysis, which treated that subset as a discovery cohort. Across 398 genotyped donors of the cohort, an average of roughly 200,000 unique TCR beta nucleotide sequences per donor were sequenced, and roughly a sixth of those sequences were non-productive. Four to six DR-DQ haplotypes were handled as single units for association and clustering, since linkage in the cohort was strong. The number of typed donors differed by locus: about 620-640 for A, B, C, DRB1 and DQB1; 500 to 550 for DQA1; some 610 for DPA1; and about 450 for DPB1. The later analysis used no new phenotypic data to find candidate immune exposures, relying instead on TCR beta sequences and their occurrence across donors. The study used immunosequencing to profile the T cell repertoires of several hundred subjects and linked those repertoires to cytomegalovirus serostatus. Among the roughly 390 genotyped donors, approximately 81% belonged to the genetic ancestry cluster associated with self-reported Caucasian donors. Every discovery cohort repertoire had been produced on one sequencing platform. In a later analysis, previously published TCR beta repertoires from fewer than 750 donors were re-analyzed and high-resolution HLA genotyping was added so that TCR occurrence patterns could be studied. HLA typing covered class I and class II loci at four-digit resolution. The study combined high-throughput TCR immunosequencing, statistical association of individual TCRs with disease status, and machine learning to predict cytomegalovirus infection status. Donor age, sex, ethnicity and CMV serostatus were collected together with the repertoire data. To decide whether each TCR beta V gene segment behaved as functional or pseudogenic, an earlier analysis of several hundred of the donors relied on high-throughput TCR beta sequencing. In addition to the first cohort of 650 to 750 subjects, a separate validation cohort of 120 different subjects was used. Approximately 310 gigabases of sequencing data and roughly 90 million unique TCR sequences were included in an early release covering 550 to 800 HLA-typed donors.

Summary of the overall study and its limitations: Three of the identified cytomegalovirus-associated TCR beta chains were confirmed in vitro to be specific for cytomegalovirus antigens. Some IMGT-functional V segments, including TRBV6-2 and TRBV6-3, could not be distinguished by the 87-base-pair reads and were therefore excluded. Because some donors lacked HLA typing at each locus, the association tests relied only on the typed subset. A further reported finding was that TCR beta sequences accurately predicted the HLA-A and HLA-B alleles for most subjects in the first cohort. A later genetic analysis reported fewer N-insertions in productive TCRs among donors in an Asian-associated ancestry cluster than the roughly 670-donor mean. An association between a missense DCLRE1C variant and V-gene and J-gene trimming of TCR beta chains was found in a later genetic analysis and replicated in an independent cohort. Only TCR beta chains were sequenced in this cohort, and the absence of alpha or paired-chain data limited detectable features. Most TCR sequences were seen in very few donors, while some public TCRs were found in many individuals. A later analysis associated about 17,000 TCR beta sequences with specific HLA alleles at a false discovery rate of 0.05. Correlated functional status among segregating V segments might reflect linkage disequilibrium, but an unknown experimental factor could not be ruled out. A cluster of highly shared sequence variants was judged likely to be a technical artifact of the sequencing pipeline. It was suggested by the authors that the approach could potentially be generalized to other disease states and immunological phenotypes. In a later analysis, HLA-associated TCR beta chains were found to be more clonally expanded and to have lower generation probabilities than equally common non-associated chains. A later analysis reported that several top co-occurrence clusters appeared linked to parvovirus B19, influenza, CMV and Epstein-Barr virus. The study gave a list of more than 150 TCR beta chains associated with cytomegalovirus. A later analysis found that TCR association rates varied across HLA loci, with DRB1 alleles showing the most associated TCRs and HLA-C alleles the fewest. The presence/absence analyses assumed that sequencing depth was roughly uniform across donors, and that assumption may not be true. The only immune exposure information available for the cohort was CMV serostatus. Broadly in line with IMGT annotations, most TCR beta V segments showed up in productive rearrangements about 87% or about 30% of the time in an earlier analysis of a few hundred of the donors. The earlier analysis of a few hundred of the donors excluded seventeen rarely observed V segments, including chromosome 9 orphons, because counts were too low. In both the original and validation cohorts, the classifier was reported to diagnose cytomegalovirus status with high specificity and sensitivity. Most CMV-associated TCR beta chains appeared to be HLA-restricted in a later analysis, and the HLA associations seemed to be driven largely by CMV exposure. When HLA alleles, especially DR and DQ, strongly co-occurred, TCR associations were difficult to assign to individual alleles.

A note on this clone: Its antigen is unknown. Per-nucleotide qualities are absent, and no much larger clonotype sits a single base away.

Measured from the cysteine to the phenylalanine, the CDR3 is 23 residues long. The sequence is cut down to CDR3 DNA, 69 bases in frame from base 1. The cohort comprised more than 550 healthy bone marrow donors. At the time of sampling, all cohort members were nominally healthy, though unrecorded immune exposures were likely present. The donor tested CMV seronegative, placing the donor among the roughly 400 seronegative members of the cohort. Each donor provided a peripheral blood sample, and peripheral blood mononuclear cells were used for TCR beta sequencing. The Qiagen DNeasy Blood Extraction Kit was used to extract genomic DNA from the blood cell samples. The receptor library was made with the immunoSEQ multiplex PCR assay. A mixture of 60 forward primers for TCR Vbeta segments and 13 reverse primers for TCR Jbeta segments was used in the multiplex PCR. The CDR3 region of rearranged TCR beta genes was amplified from genomic DNA with a multiplex PCR assay. The amplified TCR beta libraries were sequenced on the Illumina HiSeq System as 87-base-pair reads. The published analysis was carried out like this. In a later analysis, tens of millions of unique TCR beta chains were counted across the 650 to 750 repertoires, and approximately 11 million of these chains were shared by at least two donors. To remove PCR and sequencing errors, raw reads were error-corrected and collapsed into unique sequences using a nearest-neighbor algorithm that merged closely related sequences. V, D and J gene segments were assigned by aligning CDR3 sequences to IMGT reference sequences. For a sequence to be retained, at least a six-nucleotide match to both a V gene segment and a J gene segment was required. Rearrangements were called productive when the CDR3 lacked stop codons and stayed in frame with V and J; all others were non-productive. CDR3 was defined by IMGT convention, running from the second conserved V-encoded cysteine to the conserved J-encoded phenylalanine. The earlier analysis of 500 to 750 of the donors excluded any sequence lacking an unambiguous match to a single V gene segment. In an earlier analysis of a few hundred of the donors, V segments were called functional above 56.7% productive rearrangements and were called segregating when the between-donor standard deviation exceeded 5%. A statistical classification framework was developed to diagnose cytomegalovirus status using the catalog of TCR beta chain sequences. In a later analysis, V and J genes were assigned by comparing TCR nucleotide sequences against IMGT/GENE-DB human TR gene sequences. A later analysis assigned CDR3 sequences and most-parsimonious VDJ recombination scenarios with the TCRdist pipeline. In a later analysis, each TCR beta chain was defined by its CDR3 amino acid sequence together with its V-gene family, and reads without a unique V-gene family were excluded. As a way to deal with suspected cross-contamination and a sequencing artifact, a later analysis dropped more than 500 nucleotide sequences that were highly shared and had low generation probability. For each public chain, a later analysis derived a clonal expansion index from normalized ranks of inferred template counts within each repertoire. In a later analysis, generation probabilities were computed with a VDJ recombination model fitted to out-of-frame rearrangements, and the resulting probabilities were checked against IGoR. Hypergeometric tests were used in a later analysis to score TCR-TCR, TCR-HLA and TCR-CMV co-occurrence, with a repertoire-size bias correction applied to the TCR pairs. To estimate false discovery rates, a later analysis permuted the HLA or CMV assignments 20 times. In a later analysis, co-occurring TCRs were grouped using DBSCAN, and TCRdist sequence similarity was added for clustering within HLA-allele-positive subsets. Co-occurrence clustering excluded repertoires with fewer than 30,000 or more than 120,000 public chains, plus five with anomalous nucleotide sharing. TCRdb retrieved this table from immuneACCESS and kept in-frame rearrangements only. Not all clones are present; in checked studies, unresolved V genes account for under half, and no reason is known for the remainder. V and J calls and clone size are copied from that table; D and trimming were computed from the DNA. Across this sample there are under 150,000 clones, with over 75% seen only once. The ten top clones hold around 2.5% of the sample.

Sequences were obtained from PBMCs. The clonotype originates from a male donor in good health and CMV-seronegative. The sequence links TRBV21-1 to TRBJ1-4; the tabulated D call, TRBD1, remains unverified against the DNA. TRBV21-1 is annotated as a pseudogene. The nucleotide sequence is TGTGCCAGCAGAAAGACGAGCAAAGGCCGATCTAGGGGGCGCCTGGGGCAGGAGGAAAAACTGTTTTTT. Its protein is CASRKTSKGRSRGRLGQEEKLFF.